Listed below are T cell receptor beta chains from one sample, sequenced in a study of cytomegalovirus exposure and HLA in healthy donors. Clones were read by immunoSEQ multiplex PCR, and TCRdb kept only the in-frame ones, dropping some. The sample lists 150,000 to 200,000 clones, roughly 80% occurring once. What was sequenced was PBMCs. The receptors shown here come from a boy younger than 18 in good health and CMV-seronegative. CDR3s include the opening cysteine and the closing phenylalanine or tryptophan. Fields, in order: clone size, V gene, D gene, J gene, CDR3 DNA, CDR3 protein. A D gene is named only where the DNA matches it firmly. Some rows have no size entry. The others give once, few or many, or a class for an expanded clone.

once	TRBV2	NA	TRBJ2-4	TGTGCCAGCAAAGCGGAGCTAGCCAAAAACATTCAGTACTTC	CASKAELAKNIQYF
NA	TRBV7-2	TRBD1	TRBJ1-1	TGTGCCAGCAGCCCGAAGGGACAGGGGGCTGTTGAAGCTTTCTTT	CASSPKGQGAVEAFF
few	TRBV5-1	TRBD2	TRBJ2-1	TGCGCCAGCAGATTCGGGACTAGCGGTTACAATGAGCAGTTCTTC	CASRFGTSGYNEQFF
NA	TRBV11-3	NA	TRBJ2-1	TGTGCCAGCAGCTTACAGGGCGGGGCGGATGAGCAGTTCTTC	CASSLQGGADEQFF
few	TRBV27	NA	TRBJ2-7	TGTGCCAGCAGTTTATCGGGGGGTTTAGTGGCCTACGAGCAGTACTTC	CASSLSGGLVAYEQYF
NA	TRBV29-1	TRBD1	TRBJ1-1	TGCAGCGTTAACAACATAGACAGGGGAAGGGCTGAAGCTTTCTTT	CSVNNIDRGRAEAFF
NA	TRBV7-2	TRBD2	TRBJ2-1	TGTGCCAGCAGCTTCGAGCGGGGACTTAACAATGAGCAGTTCTTC	CASSFERGLNNEQFF
NA	TRBV6-5	NA	TRBJ2-4	TGTGCCAGCAGTCTAGCCGGATTTGCAAAAAACATTCAGTACTTC	CASSLAGFAKNIQYF
NA	TRBV6-1	NA	TRBJ1-2	TGTGCCAGCAGTGAATCAACTAACTATGGCTACACCTTC	CASSESTNYGYTF
once	TRBV20-1	NA	TRBJ1-1	TGCGGGCGGGGGGCGACTGAAGCTTTCTTT	CGRGATEAFF
NA	TRBV28	TRBD1	TRBJ1-5	TGTGCCAGCAGTTCTACGCCCAGAGACAGGGTGCGCAATCAGCCCCAGCATTTT	CASSSTPRDRVRNQPQHF
NA	TRBV7-2	TRBD1	TRBJ2-7	TGTGCCAGCACCGGACAGGGGGCGATTCACGAGCAGTACTTC	CASTGQGAIHEQYF
NA	TRBV7-9	TRBD1	TRBJ1-1	TGTGCCAGCAGCCCGGTGGACAGGGAGACTGAAGCTTTCTTT	CASSPVDRETEAFF
NA	TRBV21-1	NA	TRBJ2-7	TGTGCCAGCAGCAAATGCCGCGGGCGTTCCTACGAGCAGTACTTC	CASSKCRGRSYEQYF
few	TRBV29-1	NA	TRBJ2-1	TGCAGCGTTGAGTTTAGCAGCACCTACAATGAGCAGTTCTTC	CSVEFSSTYNEQFF
NA	TRBV5-1	NA	TRBJ1-2	TGCGCCAGCAGCGCCGGATCAGGGAATCAGGGCTACACCTTC	CASSAGSGNQGYTF
NA	TRBV25-1	NA	TRBJ2-2	TGTGCCAATAGATTAGGCGGGAACCGGGGAGCTGTTTTT	CANRLGGNRGAVF